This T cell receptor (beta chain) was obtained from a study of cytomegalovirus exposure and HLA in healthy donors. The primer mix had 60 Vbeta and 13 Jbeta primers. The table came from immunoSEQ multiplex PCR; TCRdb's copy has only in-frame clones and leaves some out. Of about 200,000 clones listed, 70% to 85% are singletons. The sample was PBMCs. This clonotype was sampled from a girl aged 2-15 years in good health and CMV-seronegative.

The CDR3 DNA reads as TGTGCCAGCAGTTCCCTAGCGGGAGGCACAGATACGCAGTATTTT. This encodes CASSSLAGGTDTQYF. The V call is TRBV28, the J call TRBJ2-3, with 10 bases that match TRBD2. The V segment lost 4 bases and the J segment 1 base; nucleotides outside the gene matches: 2. The CDR3 runs to 15 residues. Germline CDR1 MDHEN, CDR2 SYDVKM. Drawing the rest from reference TRBV28 and TRBJ2-3, the complete variable domain is DVKVTQSSRYLVKRTGEKVFLECVQDMDHENMFWYRQDPGLGLRLIYFSYDVKMKEKGDIPEGYSVSREKKERFSLILESASTNQTSMYLCASSSLAGGTDTQYFGPGTRLTVL.